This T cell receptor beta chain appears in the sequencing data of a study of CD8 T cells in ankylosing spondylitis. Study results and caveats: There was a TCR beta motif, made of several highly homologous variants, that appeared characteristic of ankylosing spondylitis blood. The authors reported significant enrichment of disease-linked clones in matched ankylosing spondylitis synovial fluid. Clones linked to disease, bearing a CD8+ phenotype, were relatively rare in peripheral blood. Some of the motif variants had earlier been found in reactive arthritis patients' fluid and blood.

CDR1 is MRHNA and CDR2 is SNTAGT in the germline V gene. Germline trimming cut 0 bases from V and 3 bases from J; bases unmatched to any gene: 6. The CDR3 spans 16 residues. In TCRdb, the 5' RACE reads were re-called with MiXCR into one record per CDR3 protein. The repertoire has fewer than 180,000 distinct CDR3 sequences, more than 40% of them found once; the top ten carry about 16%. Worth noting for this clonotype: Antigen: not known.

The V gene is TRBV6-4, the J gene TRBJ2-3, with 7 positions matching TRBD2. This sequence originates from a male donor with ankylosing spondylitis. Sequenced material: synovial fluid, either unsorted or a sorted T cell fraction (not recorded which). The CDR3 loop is CASSDSVERGTDTQYF. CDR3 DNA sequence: TGTGCCAGCAGTGACTCAGTTGAGCGGGGAACAGATACGCAGTATTTT.